Below, 22 T cell receptor beta chains from the same sample are listed, as sequenced in a study of cytomegalovirus exposure and HLA in healthy donors. This PCR relied on a set of 60 Vbeta primers and 13 Jbeta primers. The repertoire was sequenced with immunoSEQ multiplex PCR; TCRdb's copy has only in-frame clones and lacks some. The table lists under 150,000 clones, around 79% of them singletons. Sequenced material: PBMCs. The receptors shown here come from a man younger than 30 in good health and CMV-seronegative.

V gene TRBV6-5 combines with J gene TRBJ1-2; a weak D match, TRBD1 (5 bases). Trimming removed 7 bases from V and 3 bases from J, with 9 bases in between. The CDR3 is made up of 12 amino acids. The germline gives CDR1 MNHEY, CDR2 SVGAGI. CDR3 in DNA: TGTGCCAGCACCGGGGGATACTATGGCTACACCTTC. The encoded protein is CASTGGYYGYTF.

This chain joins TRBV7-3 and TRBJ2-3; 7 nucleotides agree with TRBD1. CDR1 and CDR2 from the germline V gene are SGHTA and FQGTGA. The CDR3 covers 16 residues. Trimming took 5 bases from V and 2 from J; bases not matched to a gene: 10. CDR3 region: CASSLRRDRYTDTQYF. The CDR3 bases are TGTGCCAGCAGCCTCAGACGGGACAGATACACAGATACGCAGTATTTT. The whole variable domain, remainder taken from reference TRBV7-3 and TRBJ2-3, is GAGVSQTPSNKVTEKGKYVELRCDPISGHTALYWYRQSLGQGPEFLIYFQGTGAADDSGLPNDRFFAVRPEGSVSTLKIQRTERGDSAVYLCASSLRRDRYTDTQYFGPGTRLTVL.

The chain joins TRBV27 to TRBJ2-2; D is perhaps TRBD1 (6 bases). With 6 bases removed from V and 3 bases from J, the gap between germline ends came to 26 bases. The germline V gene has CDR1 MNHEY and CDR2 SMNVEV (reference sequence). The CDR3 covers 19 residues. In DNA, the CDR3 is TGTGCCAGCAGCTCCCAACCGACAGGAATAATAACCCACACCGGGGAGCTGTTTTTT. This encodes CASSSQPTGIITHTGELFF.

This clone turned up a few times. The rearrangement uses TRBV19 and TRBJ1-1; tentatively, D is TRBD1 (6 bases). V lost 5 bases to trimming and J lost 4 bases, with 14 bases between them. The CDR3 covers 14 residues. Germline V gene sequence: CDR1 LNHDA, CDR2 SQIVND (reference sequence). CDR3 DNA sequence: TGTGCCAGTAGTTGGACAGTTTTGGGCACTGAAGCTTTCTTT. Amino acid sequence: CASSWTVLGTEAFF.

This clone was observed a handful of times. The chain uses TRBV10-3 and TRBJ2-6, with D possibly TRBD1 on 6 matching bases. This CDR3 comprises 16 residues. The germline V gene has CDR1 ENHRY and CDR2 SYGVKD. Trimming cost V 2 bases and J 0 bases, with 8 bases left between them. The CDR3 DNA follows: TGTGCCATCAGTGAGAACAGGGACTCTGGGGCCAACGTCCTGACTTTC. Translating it yields CAISENRDSGANVLTF.

The rearrangement joins TRBV2 to TRBJ1-1, with a possible D match to TRBD1 (6 bases). CDR1 is SNHLY, CDR2 FYNNEI, per germline. The CDR3 has 12 residues. V dropped 10 bases and J dropped 4 bases, with 13 bases sitting between them. The CDR3 reads CATTRGPTEAFF. The CDR3 nucleotides are TGTGCCACGACCAGGGGCCCCACTGAAGCTTTCTTT.

CDR3 in DNA: TGTGCCAGCAGTTTTGGACAGGTATCTTACGAGCAGTACTTC. Translation: CASSFGQVSYEQYF. The chain is built from TRBV6-1 and TRBJ2-7; 7 bases are shared with TRBD1. Germline CDR1 reads MNHNS; CDR2 reads SASEGT. The CDR3 has 14 amino acids. V dropped 5 bases and J dropped 4; count of bases not matched to a gene: 8.

The chain is built from TRBV6-1 and TRBJ2-2; TRBD1 matches 11 bases. The germline gives CDR1 MNHNS, CDR2 SASEGT. The CDR3 is 15 residues long. V was clipped by 4 bases and J by 5 bases; unmatched bases: 3. Here the CDR3 DNA reads TGTGCCAGCAGTGGCCGGGACAGGGGGACCGGGGAGCTGTTTTTT. It translates to CASSGRDRGTGELFF.

The V and J genes are TRBV2 and TRBJ2-1, with TRBD2 matching 9 bases. The CDR3 is made up of 14 amino acids. Losses at the gene ends were 4 bases for V and 3 bases for J; bases not matched to a gene: 1. CDR1 is SNHLY and CDR2 is FYNNEI in the germline V gene. As DNA, the CDR3 is TGTGCCAGCAGTGGACTAGCGGACTACAATGAGCAGTTCTTC. This sequence encodes CASSGLADYNEQFF. Combining the CDR3 with reference TRBV2 and TRBJ2-1 gives the whole variable domain EPEVTQTPSHQVTQMGQEVILRCVPISNHLYFYWYRQILGQKVEFLVSFYNNEISEKSEIFDDQFSVERPDGSNFTLKIRSTKLEDSAMYFCASSGLADYNEQFFGPGTRLTVL.

The chain joins TRBV10-3 to TRBJ1-5; 7 bases agree with TRBD1. The CDR3 consists of 15 residues. Germline CDR1 and CDR2: ENHRY and SYGVKD. J gave up 7 bases and V 2 bases, and 8 bases lay outside the gene matches. Here the CDR3 DNA reads TGTGCCATCAGTGAGCAGCCGACAGGGCGACAGCCCCAGCATTTT. It specifies CAISEQPTGRQPQHF.

The table lists this clone with a count of one. V gene TRBV7-8 combines with J gene TRBJ2-1, with a weak D call TRBD2 (7 bases). Trimming removed 1 base at V and 6 bases at J, with 13 bases between. The CDR3 totals 15 residues. Germline values: CDR1 SGHVS, CDR2 FQNEAQ. The CDR3 region is CASSLGRGAFNEQFF. CDR3 sequence (DNA): TGTGCCAGCAGCTTAGGACGGGGGGCCTTCAATGAGCAGTTCTTC.

The rearrangement joins TRBV7-9 to TRBJ2-3; D might be TRBD2 (5 bases). The germline V and J ends were trimmed by 7 bases and 1 base, with 15 bases remaining between them. Germline V CDR1 and CDR2: SEHNR, FQNEAQ (reference sequence). This CDR3 has 15 residues. The CDR3 DNA is TGTGCCAGCACCCAGGCGGGCCTGCGCACAGATACGCAGTATTTT. It is translated as CASTQAGLRTDTQYF.

This chain connects TRBV15 to TRBJ1-6; 8 bases fit TRBD1. The junction had 8 bases not matched to a gene; V was cut back by 4 bases and J by 9 bases. Germline loops: CDR1 LNHNV, CDR2 YYDKDF (reference sequence). The CDR3 is 15 amino acids. This CDR3 is CATSNRQGRGSPLHF. The CDR3, as DNA: TGTGCCACCAGCAACCGACAGGGGAGGGGTTCACCCCTCCACTTT.

The chain combines TRBV6-5 with TRBJ1-3; the D is unclear. Trimming took off 0 bases at V and 2 bases at J, with 8 bases between the two ends. CDR3 length: 15 amino acids. Germline V gene sequence: CDR1 MNHEY, CDR2 SVGAGI. The CDR3 is CASSYSEETGNTIYF. Written as DNA, the CDR3 is TGTGCCAGCAGTTACTCGGAGGAGACTGGAAACACCATATATTTT.

A few counts support this clone. This rearrangement joins TRBV29-1 to TRBJ1-1; TRBD1 might be the D (6 bases). This CDR3 contains 12 residues. Trimming removed 6 bases from V and 6 bases from J, with 14 bases in between. Germline-derived CDR1 and CDR2 are SQVTM and ANQGSEA. CDR3 nucleotides: TGCAGCGTGGGACACCAGGGTGCTGAAGCTTTCTTT. This gives the protein CSVGHQGAEAFF.

The gene calls are TRBV7-2 and TRBJ2-7, with 8 bases matching TRBD2. CDR1 SGHTA and CDR2 FQGNSA come from the germline V gene. V shed 0 bases, J shed 5 bases, and the junction held 6 bases outside the gene matches. The CDR3 is 15 residues long. CDR3 DNA: TGTGCCAGCAGCTTAGCGACGGGGGGGCCGGACGAGCAGTACTTC. Translation gives CASSLATGGPDEQYF.

This chain joins TRBV4-2 and TRBJ2-7, with a weak D call TRBD2 (5 bases). This CDR3 has 15 residues. V lost 0 bases to trimming and J lost 0 bases, with 9 bases between them. Germline CDR1 and CDR2: LGHNA and YNFKEQ. The DNA of the CDR3 is TGTGCCAGCAGCCAAGATGCGGGTAGCTCCTACGAGCAGTACTTC. Its translation: CASSQDAGSSYEQYF.

In its sample, this clone was seen a few times. The chain links TRBV13 to TRBJ1-4, with D perhaps matching TRBD1 (6 bases). The germline V and J ends were trimmed by 2 bases and 6 bases, with 13 bases remaining between them. The length of the CDR3 is 15 residues. Germline V CDR1 and CDR2: PRHDT, FYEKMQ (reference sequence). CDR3: CASSLFGRGHEKLFF. CDR3 sequence (DNA): TGTGCCAGCAGCTTATTTGGCAGGGGACATGAAAAACTGTTTTTT.

This chain connects TRBV7-8 to TRBJ2-7; 7 bases are a match to TRBD1. The CDR3 covers 15 residues. V shed 1 base and J 0 bases; nucleotides not matched to a gene: 3. The germline gives CDR1 SGHVS, CDR2 FQNEAQ. CDR3 in DNA: TGTGCCAGCAGCTTAGAGAGGGGGCCCTCCTACGAGCAGTACTTC. Translating gives CASSLERGPSYEQYF.

This clone was seen a handful of times. In DNA form, the CDR3 reads TGCAGCGTTGTCGCGGGGGGGGAAGCTTTCTTT. Protein sequence: CSVVAGGEAFF. The chain has TRBV29-1 and TRBJ1-1; D perhaps matches TRBD1 (5 bases). With 4 bases removed from V and 8 bases from J, the gap between germline ends came to 11 bases. The germline CDR1 and CDR2 sequences are SQVTM and ANQGSEA. CDR3 length: 11 amino acids.

This clone was counted a single time. For the CDR3, the DNA is TGTGCCAGCAGTTCTATTAACAGGGAGCAGTACTTC. This encodes CASSSINREQYF. The chain uses TRBV7-9 and TRBJ2-7, with D tentatively TRBD1 (5 bases). The CDR3 length is 12 residues. The V end lost 6 bases, the J end lost 7 bases, and 13 bases lay between the germline ends. In germline, CDR1 is SEHNR, CDR2 FQNEAQ (reference sequence).

The chain recombines TRBV5-1 with TRBJ1-2, with D possibly being TRBD1 (6 bases). In germline, CDR1 is SGHRS, CDR2 YFSETQ. This CDR3 has 14 residues. Trimming stripped 4 bases from V and 7 bases from J, with 17 bases between. The CDR3 loop reads CASSITGSAAGYTF. Here the CDR3 DNA reads TGCGCCAGCAGCATAACAGGGTCCGCGGCTGGCTACACCTTC.